The rows below give T cell receptor beta chains drawn from one sample of a study of early T cells in non-severe SARS-CoV-2 infection. In TCRdb, the 5' RACE reads were re-called with MiXCR into one record per CDR3 protein. The sample holds about 49,000 distinct CDR3 sequences; less than 7.5% are singletons and the top ten take about 2.7%. The sequences come from whole blood, collected at baseline. All receptors come from an adult who was a healthcare worker with PCR-confirmed SARS-CoV-2 infection or an uninfected control (not recorded which). Each CDR3 is given with its conserved first and last residue. Each record gives: CDR3 length, V gene, CDR3 protein.

cdr3_length: 14
v_call: TRBV20-1
cdr3_aa: CRSAREGRANEQFF

cdr3_length: 14
v_call: TRBV12-3/TRBV12-4
cdr3_aa: CASSFGLGDEKLFF

cdr3_length: 13
v_call: TRBV5-1
cdr3_aa: CASSLFREDEQFF

cdr3_length: 16
v_call: TRBV9
cdr3_aa: CASSGTQRSTYNEQFF

cdr3_length: 14
v_call: TRBV7-2
cdr3_aa: CASSLAGPNRGQYF

cdr3_length: 14
v_call: TRBV6-1
cdr3_aa: CASSYGLAGETQYF

cdr3_length: 18
v_call: TRBV4-2
cdr3_aa: CASSQGLAGGPSTDTQYF

cdr3_length: 16
v_call: TRBV6-2/TRBV6-3
cdr3_aa: CASRTSLAGAYNEQFF

cdr3_length: 16
v_call: TRBV4-1
cdr3_aa: CASSQPGQGVVNEQFF

cdr3_length: 12
v_call: TRBV5-1
cdr3_aa: CASSSPTGWAFF

cdr3_length: 15
v_call: TRBV11-2
cdr3_aa: CASSLAGANNSPLHF

cdr3_length: 17
v_call: TRBV7-8
cdr3_aa: CASSLGLLGGAQETQYF

cdr3_length: 14
v_call: TRBV28
cdr3_aa: CASSPTLNTGELFF

cdr3_length: 15
v_call: TRBV4-3
cdr3_aa: CASSQAGQGTDTQYF

cdr3_length: 15
v_call: TRBV20-1
cdr3_aa: CSASGTAYSNQPQHF

cdr3_length: 15
v_call: TRBV7-2
cdr3_aa: CASSLPGLSFNEQFF

cdr3_length: 17
v_call: TRBV9
cdr3_aa: CASSAQPGTSGTDTQYF

cdr3_length: 12
v_call: TRBV3-1
cdr3_aa: CASSPLGYEQYF